These 12 T cell receptor beta chains originate from one sample sequenced in a study of shared clonotypes between healthy human individuals (dated by TCRdb to 2019 to 2021). Library preparation employed the immunoSEQ multiplex PCR assay. Held by TCRdb, this immuneACCESS table contains in-frame sequences only and omits some clones. Under half of the omission traces to an unresolved V gene where checked; the cause of the rest is unknown. Here the sample has 2,100,000 or so clones; 90% to 96% occur a single time. The ten most abundant clones make up approximately 0.13% of the sample. The sequenced sample consisted of naive CD4+ T cells sorted from blood. The cell subset or site label on this specimen signifies: CD45RA+ positively selected. These TCRs come from a man between 18 and 29 years old in good health.

This clone came up once. The chain recombines TRBV10-2 with TRBJ2-4; TRBD2 matches 10 bases. Trimming at V came to 2 bases and at J to 6 bases, leaving 4 bases not matched to a gene. The CDR3 has 15 residues. CDR1 is WSHSY and CDR2 is SAAADI in the germline V gene. CDR3 bases: TGCGCCAGCAGTGAGGGACTAGCGGTCGGAAACATTCAGTACTTC. Protein product: CASSEGLAVGNIQYF.

The chain recombines TRBV6-1 with TRBJ2-7; D gene unclear. The V end lost 5 bases, the J end lost 4 bases, and 9 bases lay between the germline ends. The germline V gene has CDR1 MNHNS and CDR2 SASEGT. CDR3 length: 12 amino acids. CDR3: CASSPSRYEQYF. The CDR3 DNA is TGTGCCAGCAGTCCGAGCCGGTACGAGCAGTACTTC.

The gene calls are TRBV12-5 and TRBJ2-2, with TRBD1 as a possible D gene (6 bases). Germline CDR1 reads LGHNT; CDR2 reads FRNRAP. The CDR3 totals 15 residues. Trimming removed 7 bases at V and 0 bases at J, with 12 bases between. Here the CDR3 DNA reads TGTGCTAGTGCCACTACAGGGACGAACACCGGGGAGCTGTTTTTT. Its protein product is CASATTGTNTGELFF. Full variable domain (missing parts from reference TRBV12-5 and TRBJ2-2): DARVTQTPRHKVTEMGQEVTMRCQPILGHNTVFWYRQTMMQGLELLAYFRNRAPLDDSGMPKDRFSAEMPDATLATLKIQPSEPRDSAVYFCASATTGTNTGELFFGEGSRLTVL.

Comments on this clone: Other DNA sequences from this sample encode an identical CDR3 as well. The chain joins TRBV30 to TRBJ2-2, with no clear D. The germline V gene has CDR1 GTSNPN and CDR2 SVGIG (reference sequence). The CDR3 spans 15 residues. V lost 3 bases, J lost 0 bases, and 11 bases lay in between. The CDR3 spells CAWSRVGANTGELFF. DNA for the CDR3: TGTGCCTGGAGCCGGGTTGGGGCGAACACCGGGGAGCTGTTTTTT.

The gene calls are TRBV20-1 and TRBJ2-1; D is undetermined. Per germline, CDR1 DFQATT and CDR2 SNEGSKA (reference sequence). V was shortened by 5 bases and J by 7 bases, with 9 bases between the two germline ends. The CDR3 is 11 amino acids. The CDR3 sequence: CSAGRGNEQFF. The CDR3 bases are TGCAGTGCTGGTCGTGGGAATGAGCAGTTCTTC.

V usage is TRBV7-9 and J usage is TRBJ2-3; TRBD1 aligns across 10 bases. This CDR3 has 16 amino acids. The germline CDR1 and CDR2 sequences are SEHNR and FQNEAQ (reference sequence). V trimming: 5 bases; J trimming: 2 bases; junction bases outside the gene matches: 7. The CDR3 sequence: CASSQEGTGDTDTQYF. Written as DNA, the CDR3 is TGTGCCAGCAGCCAAGAAGGGACAGGGGACACAGATACGCAGTATTTT.

The chain has TRBV5-5 and TRBJ1-2, with 11 bases identical to TRBD1. Trimming removed 2 bases from V and 8 bases from J; junction bases left unmatched: 5. Germline V gene lookup returns CDR1 SGHKS and CDR2 YYEKEE (reference sequence). The CDR3 contains 14 residues. The CDR3 spells CASSFGQGAGGYTF. The CDR3 coding sequence is TGTGCCAGCAGCTTTGGACAGGGGGCTGGAGGCTACACCTTC.

The sample holds one count of this clone. The V call is TRBV19, the J call TRBJ2-7; TRBD2 matches 9 bases. Trimming cost V 3 bases and J 3 bases; bases outside gene matches: 6. There are 15 residues in the CDR3. Germline V gives CDR1 LNHDA, CDR2 SQIVND (reference sequence). CDR3 sequence (DNA): TGTGCCAGTAGTATTTCAGCGGGAGGTCACTACGAGCAGTACTTC. It codes for CASSISAGGHYEQYF.

The J gene is TRBJ2-7, the V gene TRBV7-2; 8 positions match TRBD1. The V and J ends lost 2 bases and 2 bases, in that order; junction bases with no gene match: 5. This CDR3 comprises 15 residues. The germline gives CDR1 SGHTA, CDR2 FQGNSA. The CDR3 loop is CASSLLGTGTYEQYF. The DNA for the CDR3 is TGTGCCAGCAGCTTACTAGGGACAGGTACCTACGAGCAGTACTTC.

The chain is built from TRBV30 and TRBJ2-7; D remains ambiguous. With 2 bases removed from V and 3 bases from J, the gap between germline ends came to 11 bases. Germline V gene data show CDR1 as GTSNPN and CDR2 as SVGIG (reference sequence). The CDR3 extends over 13 amino acids. The CDR3 spells CAWSTWGFYEQYF. In DNA, the CDR3 is TGTGCCTGGAGTACTTGGGGATTCTACGAGCAGTACTTC.

Turning to this clone: Other nucleotide sequences in the sample specify the same CDR3. J is TRBJ1-4 and V is TRBV28; D is unclear. The CDR3 totals 14 residues. CDR1 and CDR2 from the germline V gene are MDHEN and SYDVKM. V was cut by 2 bases and J by 0 bases, with 4 bases left in between. CDR3 DNA sequence: TGTGCCAGCAGTTTAAGGGCAACTAATGAAAAACTGTTTTTT. It translates to CASSLRATNEKLFF.

The CDR3 is CASSLRLAGEDTDTQYF. DNA of the CDR3: TGTGCCAGCAGCTTAAGGTTAGCGGGAGAGGATACAGATACGCAGTATTTT. The chain employs TRBV11-2 and TRBJ2-3; 9 bases line up with TRBD2. J gave up 3 bases and V 2 bases, and 9 bases lay outside the gene matches. The CDR3 spans 17 residues. CDR1 is SGHAT and CDR2 is FQNNGV in the germline V gene.